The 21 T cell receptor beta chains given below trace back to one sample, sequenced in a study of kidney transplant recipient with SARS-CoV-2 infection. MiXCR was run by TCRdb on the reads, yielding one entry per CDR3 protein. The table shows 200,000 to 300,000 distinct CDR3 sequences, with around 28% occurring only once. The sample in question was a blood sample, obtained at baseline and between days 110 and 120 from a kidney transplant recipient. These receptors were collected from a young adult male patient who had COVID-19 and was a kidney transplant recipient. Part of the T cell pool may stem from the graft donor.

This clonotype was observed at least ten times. As DNA, the CDR3 is TGTGCCAGCAGCCAAGATCCGGTTACCTACGAGCAGTACTTC. This gives the protein CASSQDPVTYEQYF. The gene calls are TRBV3-2 and TRBJ2-7. TRBV3-2 is an annotated pseudogene. CDR3 size: 14 residues.

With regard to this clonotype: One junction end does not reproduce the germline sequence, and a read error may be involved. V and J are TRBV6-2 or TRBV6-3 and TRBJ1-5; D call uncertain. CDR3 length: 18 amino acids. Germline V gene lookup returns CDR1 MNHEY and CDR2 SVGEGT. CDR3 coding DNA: TGTGCCAGCAGTTACGGGGTCTGGCTTGGGCCAGCGGATCAGCACCAGCATTTT. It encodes CASSYGVWLGPADQHQHF.

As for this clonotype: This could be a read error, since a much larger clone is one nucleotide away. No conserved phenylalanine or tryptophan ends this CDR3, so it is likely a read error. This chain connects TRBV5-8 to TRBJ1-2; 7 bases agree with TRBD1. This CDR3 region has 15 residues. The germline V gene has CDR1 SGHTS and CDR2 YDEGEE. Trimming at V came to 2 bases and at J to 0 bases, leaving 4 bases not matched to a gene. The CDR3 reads CASSFNRGANYGYTL. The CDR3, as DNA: TGTGCCAGCAGCTTTAACAGGGGAGCTAACTATGGCTACACCCTC.

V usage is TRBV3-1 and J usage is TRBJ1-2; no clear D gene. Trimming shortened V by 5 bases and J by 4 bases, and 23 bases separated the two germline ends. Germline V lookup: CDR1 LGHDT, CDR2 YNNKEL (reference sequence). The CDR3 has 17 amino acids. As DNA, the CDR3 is TGTGCCAGCAGCGATATAAGCACCCTTCGAAAGACCTATGGCTACACCTTC. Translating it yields CASSDISTLRKTYGYTF. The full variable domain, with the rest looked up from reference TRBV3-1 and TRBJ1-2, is DTAVSQTPKYLVTQMGNDKSIKCEQNLGHDTMYWYKQDSKKFLKIMFSYNNKELIINETVPNRFSPKSPDKAHLNLHINSLELGDSAVYFCASSDISTLRKTYGYTFGSGTRLTVV.

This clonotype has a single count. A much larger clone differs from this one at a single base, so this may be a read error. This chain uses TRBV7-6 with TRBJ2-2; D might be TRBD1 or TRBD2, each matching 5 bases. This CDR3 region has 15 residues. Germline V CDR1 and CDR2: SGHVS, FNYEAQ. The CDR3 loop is CASSLGGTATGEPFF. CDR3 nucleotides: TGTGCCAGCAGCTTAGGGGGGACGGCCACCGGGGAGCCGTTTTTT.

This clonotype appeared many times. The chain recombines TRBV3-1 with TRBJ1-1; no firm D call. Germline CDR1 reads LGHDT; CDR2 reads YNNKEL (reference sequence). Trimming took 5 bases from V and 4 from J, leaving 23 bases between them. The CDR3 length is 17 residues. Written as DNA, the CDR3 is TGTGCCAGCAGCGAAGTTGATCCCATTTCAATTCGCACTGAAGCTTTCTTT. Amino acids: CASSEVDPISIRTEAFF.

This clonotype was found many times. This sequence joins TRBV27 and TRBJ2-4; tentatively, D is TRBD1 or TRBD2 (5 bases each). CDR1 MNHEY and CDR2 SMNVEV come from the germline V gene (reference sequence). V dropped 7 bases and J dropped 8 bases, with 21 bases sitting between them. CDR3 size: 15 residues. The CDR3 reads CASTRGWGSGDIQYF. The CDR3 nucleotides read TGTGCCAGCACCCGCGGGTGGGGCTCCGGTGACATTCAGTACTTC.

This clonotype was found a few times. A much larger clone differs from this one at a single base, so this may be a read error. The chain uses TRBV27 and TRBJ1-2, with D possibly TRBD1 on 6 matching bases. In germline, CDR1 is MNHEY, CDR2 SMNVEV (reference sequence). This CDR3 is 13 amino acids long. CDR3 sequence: CAGSEGGIYGYTF. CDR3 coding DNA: TGTGCCGGCAGTGAGGGGGGGATCTATGGCTACACCTTC.

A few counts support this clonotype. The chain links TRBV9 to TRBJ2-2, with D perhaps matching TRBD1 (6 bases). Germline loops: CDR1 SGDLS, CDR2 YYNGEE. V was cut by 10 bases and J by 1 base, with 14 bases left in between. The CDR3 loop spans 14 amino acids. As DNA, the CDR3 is TGTGCCTCAACCAGGGGACAGAACACCGGGGAGCTGTTTTTT. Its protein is CASTRGQNTGELFF. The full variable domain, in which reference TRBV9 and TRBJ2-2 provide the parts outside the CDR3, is DSGVTQTPKHLITATGQRVTLRCSPRSGDLSVYWYQQSLDQGLQFLIQYYNGEERAKGNILERFSAQQFPDLHSELNLSSLELGDSALYFCASTRGQNTGELFFGEGSRLTVL.

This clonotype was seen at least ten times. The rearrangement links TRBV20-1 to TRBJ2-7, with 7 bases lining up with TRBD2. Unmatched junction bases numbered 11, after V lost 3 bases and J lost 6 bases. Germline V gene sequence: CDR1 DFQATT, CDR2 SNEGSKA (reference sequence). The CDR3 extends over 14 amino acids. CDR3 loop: CSARPLAASREQYF. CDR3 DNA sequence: TGCAGTGCTAGGCCCCTAGCGGCCTCACGCGAGCAGTACTTC.

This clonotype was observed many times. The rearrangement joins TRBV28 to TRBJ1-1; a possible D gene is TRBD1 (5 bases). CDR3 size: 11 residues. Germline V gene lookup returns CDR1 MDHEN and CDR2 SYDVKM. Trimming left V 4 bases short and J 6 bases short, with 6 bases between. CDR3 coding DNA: TGTGCCAGCAGTTCCAGGGCTGAAGCTTTCTTT. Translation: CASSSRAEAFF.

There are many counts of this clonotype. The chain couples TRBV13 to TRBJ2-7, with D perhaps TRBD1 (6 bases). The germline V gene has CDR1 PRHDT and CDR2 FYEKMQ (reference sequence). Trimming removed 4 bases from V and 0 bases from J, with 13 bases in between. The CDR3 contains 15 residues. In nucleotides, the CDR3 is TGTGCCAGCAGCTCCGGGACATTCTACTCCTACGAGCAGTACTTC. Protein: CASSSGTFYSYEQYF.

Here the CDR3 reads CAISRLASGRAALLDEQFF. The CDR3 DNA reads TGTGCCATCAGCCGACTTGCTAGCGGGAGGGCCGCGCTTTTGGATGAGCAGTTCTTC. The rearrangement uses TRBV10-3 and TRBJ2-1, with TRBD2 matching over 12 bases. With 6 bases clipped from V and 8 bases from J, the junction kept 20 bases outside the gene matches. The CDR3 is made up of 19 amino acids. The germline gives CDR1 ENHRY, CDR2 SYGVKD.

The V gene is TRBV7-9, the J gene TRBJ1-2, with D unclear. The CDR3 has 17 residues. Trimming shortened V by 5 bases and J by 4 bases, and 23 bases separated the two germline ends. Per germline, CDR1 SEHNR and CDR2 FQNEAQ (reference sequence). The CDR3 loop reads CASSGVRYHGRTYGYTF. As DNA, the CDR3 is TGTGCCAGCAGCGGCGTAAGATACCATGGAAGGACCTATGGCTACACCTTC.

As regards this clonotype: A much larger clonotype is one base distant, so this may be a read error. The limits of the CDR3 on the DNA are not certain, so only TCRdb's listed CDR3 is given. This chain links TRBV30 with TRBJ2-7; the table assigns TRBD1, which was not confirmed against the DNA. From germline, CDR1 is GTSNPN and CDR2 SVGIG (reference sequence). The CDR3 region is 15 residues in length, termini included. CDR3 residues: CAWWVVGTGSLGGYF.

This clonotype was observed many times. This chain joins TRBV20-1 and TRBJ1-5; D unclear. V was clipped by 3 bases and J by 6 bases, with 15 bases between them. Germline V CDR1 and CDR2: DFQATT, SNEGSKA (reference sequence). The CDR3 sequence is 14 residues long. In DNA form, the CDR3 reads TGCAGTGCTAGCTTACAGTGGAGTATTCAGCCCCAGCATTTT. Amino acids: CSASLQWSIQPQHF.

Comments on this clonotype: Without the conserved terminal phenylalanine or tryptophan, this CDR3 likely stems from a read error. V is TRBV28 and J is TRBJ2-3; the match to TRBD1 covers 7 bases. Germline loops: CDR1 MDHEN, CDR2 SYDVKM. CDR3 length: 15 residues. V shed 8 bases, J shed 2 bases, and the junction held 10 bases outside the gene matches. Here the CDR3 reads CASRGQAKVTDTQYL. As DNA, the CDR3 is TGTGCCAGCCGAGGACAGGCAAAGGTCACAGATACGCAGTATCTT.

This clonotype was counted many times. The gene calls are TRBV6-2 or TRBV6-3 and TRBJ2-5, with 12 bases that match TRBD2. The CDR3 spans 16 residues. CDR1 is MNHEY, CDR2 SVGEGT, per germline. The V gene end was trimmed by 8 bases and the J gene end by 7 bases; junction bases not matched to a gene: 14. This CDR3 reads CASDPATTSGGMTQYF. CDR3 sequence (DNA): TGTGCCAGCGACCCTGCGACGACTAGCGGGGGTATGACCCAGTACTTC.

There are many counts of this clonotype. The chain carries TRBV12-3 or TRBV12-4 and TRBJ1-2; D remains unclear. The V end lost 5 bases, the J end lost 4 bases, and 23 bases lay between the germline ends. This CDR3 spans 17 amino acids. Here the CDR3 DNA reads TGTGCCAGCAGTGTTTGTGTCACAGCAGGAAAGACCTATGGCTACACCTTC. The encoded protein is CASSVCVTAGKTYGYTF.

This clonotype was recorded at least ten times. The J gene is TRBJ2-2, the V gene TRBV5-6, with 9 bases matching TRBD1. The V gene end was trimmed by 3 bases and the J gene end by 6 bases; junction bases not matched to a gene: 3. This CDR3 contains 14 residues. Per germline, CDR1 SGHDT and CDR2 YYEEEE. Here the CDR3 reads CASSSGQGAGELFF. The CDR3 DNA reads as TGTGCCAGCAGCTCGGGACAGGGCGCCGGGGAGCTGTTTTTT.

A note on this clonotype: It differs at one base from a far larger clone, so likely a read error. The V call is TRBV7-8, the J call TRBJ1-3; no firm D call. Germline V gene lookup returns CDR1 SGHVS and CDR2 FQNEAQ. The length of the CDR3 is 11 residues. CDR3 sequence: CTSSPGNTIYF. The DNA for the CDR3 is TGTACCAGCAGCCCCGGTAACACCATATATTTT.